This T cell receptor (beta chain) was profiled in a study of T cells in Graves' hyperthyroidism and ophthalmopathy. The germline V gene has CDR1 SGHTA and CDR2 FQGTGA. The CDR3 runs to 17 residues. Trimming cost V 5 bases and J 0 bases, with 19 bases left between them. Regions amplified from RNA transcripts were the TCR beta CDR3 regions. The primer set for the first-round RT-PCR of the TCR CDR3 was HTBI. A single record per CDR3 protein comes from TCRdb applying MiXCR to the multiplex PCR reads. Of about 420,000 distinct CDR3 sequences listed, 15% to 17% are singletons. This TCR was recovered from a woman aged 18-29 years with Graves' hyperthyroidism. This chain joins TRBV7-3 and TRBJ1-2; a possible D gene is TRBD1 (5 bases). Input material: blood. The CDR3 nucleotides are TGTGCCAGCAGCCCGTCGGACACCCACGGGACTAACTATGGCTACACCTTC. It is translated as CASSPSDTHGTNYGYTF. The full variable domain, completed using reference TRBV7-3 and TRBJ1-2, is GAGVSQTPSNKVTEKGKYVELRCDPISGHTALYWYRQSLGQGPEFLIYFQGTGAADDSGLPNDRFFAVRPEGSVSTLKIQRTERGDSAVYLCASSPSDTHGTNYGYTFGSGTRLTVV.